This TCR beta chain was observed in a study of radiotherapy plus CTLA-4 blockade in lung cancer. Study-level information: Patients showed objective responses in 15% to 20% of cases and disease control in more than 25%. Broader study findings: Interferon-beta and early blood T cell clone dynamics reportedly predicted response best. Expansion in blood of tumor-derived TCR clones was seen after radiotherapy plus ipilimumab.

A note on this clone: The antigen remains undetermined.

With ipilimumab providing CTLA-4 blockade, focal radiation was administered to patients who had chemo-refractory metastatic non-small-cell lung cancer. Measured with immunoSEQ multiplex PCR; TCRdb has only the in-frame clones, and not every one. This sample has about 59,000 clones, with 70% to 80% found just once. This sequence originates from a human donor with non-small cell lung cancer whose response to radiotherapy plus ipilimumab could not be evaluated. The sequencing here drew on peripheral blood, taken from a patient treated with radiotherapy plus ipilimumab.

The CDR3 region is CASSSESGVDETQYF. DNA for the CDR3: TGTGCCAGCAGTTCCGAAAGCGGGGTTGACGAGACCCAGTACTTC. J is TRBJ2-5 and V is TRBV27; 7 nucleotides agree with TRBD2. Trimming at V came to 4 bases and at J to 5 bases, leaving 10 bases not matched to a gene. The CDR3 spans 15 residues. The germline CDR1 and CDR2 sequences are MNHEY and SMNVEV (reference sequence).